These 8 T cell receptor beta chains were all obtained from the same sample, sequenced in a study of T-cell memory formation after mild COVID-19. TCRdb called the 5' RACE reads again in MiXCR, with one record for every CDR3 protein. The data contain hundreds of thousands of distinct CDR3 sequences, 17% of them singletons. The sample consisted of PBMCs or a T cell subset sorted from them (not recorded which). The receptors here all came from an adult woman who had mild COVID-19 (a few samples of this study predate the infection). Cell type and time point are not known.

This clonotype was seen more than once but under ten times. The chain links TRBV4-3 to TRBJ2-3, with unresolved D. The V end was cut by 0 bases, the J end by 5 bases, with 12 bases between. Germline V gives CDR1 LGHNA, CDR2 YSLEER. The CDR3 totals 15 residues. The DNA for the CDR3 is TGCGCCAGCAGCCAAGACCGGGCGGTTAAAGATACGCAGTATTTT. Protein sequence: CASSQDRAVKDTQYF.

This clonotype was detected only a few times. The J gene is TRBJ2-7, the V gene TRBV7-2; possible D gene TRBD2, 6 bases. CDR3 length: 11 amino acids. Germline assignment: CDR1 SGHTA and CDR2 FQGNSA. Deletions cut 5 bases from V and 9 bases from J, with 11 bases between. The CDR3 nucleotides read TGTGCCAGCAGCCCTCCGGGAGTGCAGTACTTC. Its translation is CASSPPGVQYF.

CDR3 residues: CASSQPGRGHLYEQYF. In DNA form, the CDR3 reads TGTGCCAGCAGCCAACCGGGGAGGGGACACCTTTACGAGCAGTACTTC. The gene calls are TRBV14 and TRBJ2-7, with TRBD2 as a possible D gene (7 bases). The CDR3 sequence is 16 residues long. The V and J ends lost 2 bases and 4 bases respectively, with 18 bases between them. Per germline, CDR1 SGHDN and CDR2 FVKESK.

In its sample, this clonotype was seen a few times. This CDR3 reads CASSYVRTGPESSGYTF. DNA for the CDR3: TGTGCCAGCAGTTACGTTAGGACAGGGCCGGAATCTAGTGGCTACACCTTC. V gene TRBV6-6 combines with J gene TRBJ1-2; TRBD1 agrees at 8 bases. CDR3 length equals 17 residues. CDR1 is MNHNY, CDR2 SVGAGI, per germline (reference sequence). Trimming removed 2 bases from V and 7 bases from J; junction bases left unmatched: 15.

This chain links TRBV12-3 or TRBV12-4 with TRBJ1-4, with D uncertain. This CDR3 has 13 amino acids. Between the trimmed V and J ends, which lost 6 bases and 8 bases, there was a span of 13 bases. In DNA, the CDR3 is TGTGCCAGCAGCCCGATCGGAGGGGAAAAACTGTTTTTT. Its translation: CASSPIGGEKLFF.

The gene calls are TRBV27 and TRBJ2-1; 8 bases align to TRBD1. CDR3 length equals 15 residues. The ends lost 0 bases at V and 7 bases at J; junction bases unmatched: 5. Germline V gives CDR1 MNHEY, CDR2 SMNVEV (reference sequence). The CDR3 loop is CASSLSPGTGNEQFF. CDR3 nucleotides: TGTGCCAGCAGTTTATCCCCCGGGACAGGTAATGAGCAGTTCTTC.

This clonotype was detected ten times or more. V usage is TRBV7-9 and J usage is TRBJ2-7; a possible D gene is TRBD1 (6 bases). Trimming cost V 4 bases and J 6 bases, with 10 bases left between them. CDR1 is SEHNR, CDR2 FQNEAQ, per germline (reference sequence). The CDR3 length is 12 residues. The DNA of the CDR3 is TGTGCCAGCAGCTCCGGGACATTCGAGCAGTACTTC. Encoded protein: CASSSGTFEQYF.

This clonotype was counted many times. The CDR3: CASSHRDFEQYF. The CDR3 DNA follows: TGTGCCAGCAGCCATCGGGACTTCGAGCAGTACTTC. V and J are TRBV3-1 and TRBJ2-7, with a possible D match to TRBD2 (6 bases). The CDR3 contains 12 residues. V lost 3 bases and J lost 6, with 9 bases in between. The germline gives CDR1 LGHDT, CDR2 YNNKEL (reference sequence).